Detailed here is one T cell receptor beta chain. Germline assignment: CDR1 MDHEN and CDR2 SYDVKM. The CDR3 contains 15 residues. V dropped 4 bases and J dropped 4 bases, with 14 bases sitting between them. The data originate from a study of shared clonotypes between healthy human individuals. The protocol was immunoSEQ multiplex PCR, while the TCRdb copy is restricted to in-frame clones and leaves out a portion. Of some 2,500,000 clones listed, over 85% are singletons. The genes are TRBV28 and TRBJ1-3; D unresolved. The receptor comes from a man aged 18 to 29 in good health. Some clones in this sample may be carry-over from other donors' samples. Source material: naive CD4+ T cells from PBMCs. Described subset: CD45RA+ positively selected. DNA for the CDR3: TGTGCCAGCAGTTCTTGGACTCCATCAGGAAACACCATATATTTT. It yields the protein CASSSWTPSGNTIYF.